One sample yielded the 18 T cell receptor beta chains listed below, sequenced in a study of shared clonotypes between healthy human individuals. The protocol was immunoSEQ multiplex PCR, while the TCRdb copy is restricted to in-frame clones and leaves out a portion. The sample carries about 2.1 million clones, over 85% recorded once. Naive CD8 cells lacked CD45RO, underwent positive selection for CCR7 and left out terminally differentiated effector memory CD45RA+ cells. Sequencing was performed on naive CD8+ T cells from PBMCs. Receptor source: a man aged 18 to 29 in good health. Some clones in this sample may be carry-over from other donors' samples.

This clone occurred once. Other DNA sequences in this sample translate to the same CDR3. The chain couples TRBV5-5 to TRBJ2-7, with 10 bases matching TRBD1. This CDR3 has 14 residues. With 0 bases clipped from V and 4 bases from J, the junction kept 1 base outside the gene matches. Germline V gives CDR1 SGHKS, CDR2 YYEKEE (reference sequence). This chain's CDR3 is CASSLGTGGYEQYF. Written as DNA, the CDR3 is TGTGCCAGCAGCTTGGGGACAGGGGGTTACGAGCAGTACTTC.

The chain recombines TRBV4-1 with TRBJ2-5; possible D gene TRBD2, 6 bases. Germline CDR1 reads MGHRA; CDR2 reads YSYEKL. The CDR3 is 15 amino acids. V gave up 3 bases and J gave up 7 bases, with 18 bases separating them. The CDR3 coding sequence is TGCGCCAGCAGCCAGACGACGGCGGGGCGATGGACCCAGTACTTC. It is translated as CASSQTTAGRWTQYF.

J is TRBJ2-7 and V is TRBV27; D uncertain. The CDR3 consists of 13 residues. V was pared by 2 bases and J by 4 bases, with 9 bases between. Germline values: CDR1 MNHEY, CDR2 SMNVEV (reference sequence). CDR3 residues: CASSLTALYEQYF. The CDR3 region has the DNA TGTGCCAGCAGTTTAACGGCCCTTTACGAGCAGTACTTC.

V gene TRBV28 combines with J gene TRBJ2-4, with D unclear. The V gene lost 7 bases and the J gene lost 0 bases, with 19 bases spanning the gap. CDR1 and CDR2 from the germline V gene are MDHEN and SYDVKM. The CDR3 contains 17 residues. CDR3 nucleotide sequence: TGTGCCAGCACTCCCGTGGACCAAGTTTTAGCCAAAAACATTCAGTACTTC. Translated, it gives CASTPVDQVLAKNIQYF. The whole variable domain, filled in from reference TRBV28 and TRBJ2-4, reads DVKVTQSSRYLVKRTGEKVFLECVQDMDHENMFWYRQDPGLGLRLIYFSYDVKMKEKGDIPEGYSVSREKKERFSLILESASTNQTSMYLCASTPVDQVLAKNIQYFGAGTRLSVL.

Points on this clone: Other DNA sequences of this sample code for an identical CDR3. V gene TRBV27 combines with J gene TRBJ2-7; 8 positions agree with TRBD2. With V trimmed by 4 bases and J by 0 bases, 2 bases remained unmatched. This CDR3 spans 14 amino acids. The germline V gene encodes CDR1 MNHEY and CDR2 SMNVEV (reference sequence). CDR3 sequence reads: CASSSSGSSYEQYF. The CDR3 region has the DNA TGTGCCAGCAGTTCAAGCGGGAGCTCCTACGAGCAGTACTTC.

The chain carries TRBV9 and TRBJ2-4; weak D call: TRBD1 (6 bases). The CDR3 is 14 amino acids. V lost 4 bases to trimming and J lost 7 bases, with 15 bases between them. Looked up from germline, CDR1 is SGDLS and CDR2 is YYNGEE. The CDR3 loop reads CASSTRGYENIQYF. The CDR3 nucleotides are TGTGCCAGCAGCACCAGGGGTTATGAGAACATTCAGTACTTC.

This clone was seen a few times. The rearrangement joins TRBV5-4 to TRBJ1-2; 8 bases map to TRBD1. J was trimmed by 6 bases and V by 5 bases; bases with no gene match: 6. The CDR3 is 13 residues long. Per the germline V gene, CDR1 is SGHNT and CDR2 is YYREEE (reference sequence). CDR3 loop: CASRQDRVDGYTF. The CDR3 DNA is TGTGCCAGCAGACAGGACAGGGTGGATGGCTACACCTTC.

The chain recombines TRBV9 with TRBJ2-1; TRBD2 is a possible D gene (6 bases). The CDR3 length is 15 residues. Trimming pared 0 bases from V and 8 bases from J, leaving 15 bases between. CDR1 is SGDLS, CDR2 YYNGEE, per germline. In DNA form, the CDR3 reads TGTGCCAGCAGCGTAGACTGGAGGGCCGAGGATGAGCAGTTCTTC. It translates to CASSVDWRAEDEQFF. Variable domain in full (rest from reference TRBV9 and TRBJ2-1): DSGVTQTPKHLITATGQRVTLRCSPRSGDLSVYWYQQSLDQGLQFLIQYYNGEERAKGNILERFSAQQFPDLHSELNLSSLELGDSALYFCASSVDWRAEDEQFFGPGTRLTVL.

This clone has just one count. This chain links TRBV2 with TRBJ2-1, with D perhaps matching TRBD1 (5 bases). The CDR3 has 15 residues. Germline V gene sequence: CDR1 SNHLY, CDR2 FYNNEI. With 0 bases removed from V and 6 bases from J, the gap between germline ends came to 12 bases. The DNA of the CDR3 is TGTGCCAGCAGTGAAGCTCGAACCAGGGTCAATGAGCAGTTCTTC. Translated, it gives CASSEARTRVNEQFF.

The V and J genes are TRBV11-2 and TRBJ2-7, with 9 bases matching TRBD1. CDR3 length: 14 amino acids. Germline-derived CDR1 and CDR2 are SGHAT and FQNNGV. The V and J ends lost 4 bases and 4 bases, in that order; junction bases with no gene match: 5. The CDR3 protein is CASSSGTGWYEQYF. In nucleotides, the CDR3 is TGTGCCAGCAGCTCCGGGACAGGGTGGTACGAGCAGTACTTC.

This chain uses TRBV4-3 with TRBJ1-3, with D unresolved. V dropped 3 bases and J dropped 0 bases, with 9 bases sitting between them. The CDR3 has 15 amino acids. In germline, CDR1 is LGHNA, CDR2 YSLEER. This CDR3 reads CASSHGIHSGNTIYF. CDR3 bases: TGCGCCAGCAGCCACGGGATTCACTCTGGAAACACCATATATTTT.

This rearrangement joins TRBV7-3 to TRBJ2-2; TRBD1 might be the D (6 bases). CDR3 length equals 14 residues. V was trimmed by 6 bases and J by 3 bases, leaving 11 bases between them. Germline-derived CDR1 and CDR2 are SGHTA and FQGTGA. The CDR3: CASSSGTYTGELFF. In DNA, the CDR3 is TGTGCCAGCAGTTCTGGGACATACACCGGGGAGCTGTTTTTT.

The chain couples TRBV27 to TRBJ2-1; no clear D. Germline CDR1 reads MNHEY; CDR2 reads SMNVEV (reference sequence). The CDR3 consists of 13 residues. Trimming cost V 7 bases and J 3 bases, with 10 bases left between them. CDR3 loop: CASKPSGYNEQFF. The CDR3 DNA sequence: TGTGCCAGCAAGCCCAGTGGCTACAATGAGCAGTTCTTC.

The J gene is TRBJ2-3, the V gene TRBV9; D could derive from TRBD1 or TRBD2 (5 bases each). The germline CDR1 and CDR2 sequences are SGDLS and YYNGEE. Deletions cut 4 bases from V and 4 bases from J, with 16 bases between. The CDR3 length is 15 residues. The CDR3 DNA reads TGTGCCAGCAGCATACAGGAAGCGGTTGCAGATACGCAGTATTTT. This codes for CASSIQEAVADTQYF.

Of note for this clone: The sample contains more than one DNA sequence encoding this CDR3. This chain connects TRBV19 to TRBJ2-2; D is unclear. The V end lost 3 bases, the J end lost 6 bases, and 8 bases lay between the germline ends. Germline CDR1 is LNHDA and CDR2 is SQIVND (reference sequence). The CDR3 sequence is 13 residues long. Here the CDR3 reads CASSILFPGELFF. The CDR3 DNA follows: TGTGCCAGTAGTATCCTCTTCCCCGGGGAGCTGTTTTTT. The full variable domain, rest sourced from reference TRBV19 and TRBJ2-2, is DGGITQSPKYLFRKEGQNVTLSCEQNLNHDAMYWYRQDPGQGLRLIYYSQIVNDFQKGDIAEGYSVSREKKESFPLTVTSAQKNPTAFYLCASSILFPGELFFGEGSRLTVL.

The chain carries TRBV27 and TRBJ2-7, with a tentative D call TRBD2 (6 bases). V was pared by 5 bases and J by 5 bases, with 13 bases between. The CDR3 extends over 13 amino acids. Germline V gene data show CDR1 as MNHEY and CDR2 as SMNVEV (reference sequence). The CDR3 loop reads CASSPGLVHEQYF. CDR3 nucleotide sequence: TGTGCCAGCAGTCCGGGACTTGTCCACGAGCAGTACTTC.

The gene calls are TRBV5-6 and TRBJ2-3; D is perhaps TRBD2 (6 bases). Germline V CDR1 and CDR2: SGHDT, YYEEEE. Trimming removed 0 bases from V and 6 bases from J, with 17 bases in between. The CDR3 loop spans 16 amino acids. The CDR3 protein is CASSLAPRAGGDTQYF. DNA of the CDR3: TGTGCCAGCAGCTTGGCCCCTCGCGCAGGAGGGGATACGCAGTATTTT.

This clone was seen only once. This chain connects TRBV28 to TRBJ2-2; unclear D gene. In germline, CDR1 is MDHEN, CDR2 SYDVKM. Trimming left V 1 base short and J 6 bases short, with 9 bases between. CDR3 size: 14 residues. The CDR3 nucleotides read TGTGCCAGCAGTTTATACCGGGTTTCCGGGGAGCTGTTTTTT. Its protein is CASSLYRVSGELFF.